This T cell receptor (beta chain) was identified during a study of blood T cell repertoires in COVID-19. Study-level information: The United States, Italy and Spain provided the acute and convalescent COVID-19 samples. PBMCs, B-cell-depleted T cells, or T cells were the source of the cDNA or gDNA that made up the material.

In the authors' methods: Nucleated cell number was recorded as an estimate derived from reference gene primer amplification. Method: immunoSEQ multiplex PCR; TCRdb's copy keeps in-frame clones and lacks some. Clone size and the V and J calls come from that table; the DNA yielded D and trimming. The sample has 300,000 or so clones, 85% to 90% seen once. This clonotype originated in a woman between 40 and 50 years old with acute or convalescent COVID-19. Sequencing used peripheral blood.

The CDR3: CASSITGTVNTEAFF. The CDR3 region has the DNA TGCGCCAGCAGCATAACCGGGACAGTGAACACTGAAGCTTTCTTT. The rearrangement uses TRBV5-1 and TRBJ1-1, with 7 bases that match TRBD1. V was pared by 4 bases and J by 0 bases, with 6 bases of the junction left unmatched. The CDR3 is 15 amino acids. Per germline, CDR1 SGHRS and CDR2 YFSETQ.